This TCR beta chain is drawn from a study of cytomegalovirus exposure and HLA in healthy donors (dated by TCRdb to 2017 to 2019). At the level of the whole study: In an earlier analysis of 587 of the donors, approximately 260 Gb of sequence data and 100 million or so unique TCR beta sequences from about 180 million T cells were reported. An early release that covered about 600 HLA-typed donors contained about 300 gigabases of sequencing data and approximately 85 million unique TCR sequences. Of the 300 to 500 genotyped donors, approximately 80% were placed in the genetic ancestry cluster associated with self-reported Caucasian donors. The study aimed to test whether signatures of past pathogen exposure could be identified by cataloging public T cell receptors. The study profiled the T cell repertoires of some 610 subjects by immunosequencing and related them to cytomegalovirus serostatus. Along with the approximately 620-subject first cohort, a separate validation cohort of roughly 110 different subjects was used. To predict cytomegalovirus infection status, the study combined high-throughput TCR immunosequencing, statistical association of individual TCRs with disease status, and machine learning. A later analysis re-analyzed previously published TCR beta repertoires from roughly 690 donors and added high-resolution HLA genotyping to study TCR occurrence patterns. Rather than drawing on any new phenotypic data, the later analysis identified candidate immune exposures from TCR beta sequences and the way those sequences occurred across donors. To decide whether each TCR beta V gene segment behaved as functional or pseudogenic, an earlier analysis of fewer than 750 of the donors relied on high-throughput TCR beta sequencing. Donor age, sex, ethnicity and CMV serostatus were compiled together with the repertoire data. In a later genetic analysis, genome-wide SNP genotypes for 398 of the 666 donors were used, and that subset was treated as a discovery cohort. Every discovery cohort repertoire had been produced on one sequencing platform. Class I and class II HLA loci were covered by the typing at four-digit resolution. Typing coverage differed by locus: A, B, C, DRB1 and DQB1 were typed in roughly 620-640 donors, DQA1 in approximately 520, DPA1 in nearly 610, and DPB1 in just under 480. Four or five DR-DQ haplotypes were handled as single units for association and clustering because linkage in the cohort was strong. Among about 410 genotyped donors of the cohort, an average of approximately 200,000 unique TCR beta nucleotide sequences was sequenced per donor, of which 15% to 20% were non-productive.

The CDR3 goes from the cysteine to the phenylalanine over 15 residues. The only DNA kept is the CDR3, 45 bases in frame from the first base. CDR1 LGHNA and CDR2 YNFKEQ are derived from the germline V gene. Trimming costs V 1 base and J 3 bases, and their ends lie 13 bases apart. General study outcomes and caveats: In both the original and validation cohorts, the classifier was reported to diagnose cytomegalovirus status with high specificity and sensitivity. According to a later genetic analysis, donors in an Asian-associated ancestry cluster had fewer N-insertions in productive TCRs than the approximately 690-donor mean. A later analysis associated some 17,000 TCR beta sequences with specific HLA alleles at a false discovery rate of 0.05. For the cohort, immune exposure information was limited to CMV serostatus. Compared with equally common non-associated chains, HLA-associated TCR beta chains in a later analysis were more clonally expanded and had lower generation probabilities. Because the 87-base-pair reads could not distinguish some IMGT-functional V segments, including TRBV6-2 and TRBV6-3, those segments were excluded. In an earlier analysis of roughly 500 of the donors, most TCR beta V segments appeared in productive rearrangements about 87% or about 30% of the time, broadly matching IMGT annotations. A further reported finding was that TCR beta sequences accurately predicted the HLA-A and HLA-B alleles for most subjects in the first cohort. Because some donors lacked HLA typing at each locus, the association tests relied only on the typed subset. Only TCR beta chains were sequenced in this cohort, and the absence of alpha or paired-chain data limited detectable features. In a later analysis, TCR association rates were found to vary across HLA loci, with the most associated TCRs seen for DRB1 alleles and the fewest for HLA-C alleles. An association between a missense DCLRE1C variant and V-gene and J-gene trimming of TCR beta chains was found in a later genetic analysis and replicated in an independent cohort. Several of the top co-occurrence clusters appeared to be linked to parvovirus B19, influenza, CMV and Epstein-Barr virus, according to a later analysis. It was suggested by the authors that the approach could potentially be generalized to other disease states and immunological phenotypes. While some public TCRs were present in many individuals, most TCR sequences turned up only very rarely across donors. The sequencing pipeline was judged likely to have produced a cluster of highly shared sequence variants as a technical artifact. According to a later analysis, most CMV-associated TCR beta chains appeared to be HLA-restricted, and the HLA associations seemed to be driven largely by CMV exposure. Because counts were too low, roughly 16 rarely observed V segments, including chromosome 9 orphons, were left out of the earlier analysis of approximately 500 of the donors. A total of roughly 160 TCR beta chains were listed by the study as associated with cytomegalovirus. Presence/absence analyses assumed roughly uniform sequencing depth across donors, an assumption that may not hold. A few of the identified cytomegalovirus-associated TCR beta chains were confirmed in vitro to be specific for cytomegalovirus antigens. Correlated functional status among segregating V segments might reflect linkage disequilibrium, but an unknown experimental factor could not be ruled out. Strong co-occurrence of HLA alleles, especially DR and DQ, made assigning TCR associations to individual alleles difficult.

Library preparation was by the immunoSEQ multiplex PCR assay. For the multiplex PCR, a mixture combining 60 forward primers for TCR Vbeta segments and 13 reverse primers for TCR Jbeta segments was used. A multiplex PCR assay on genomic DNA amplified the CDR3 region of rearranged TCR beta genes. The Illumina HiSeq System was used to sequence the amplified TCR beta libraries as 87-base-pair reads. The published analysis was carried out like this. In a later analysis, tens of millions of unique TCR beta chains were counted across the 690 or so repertoires, and approximately 11 million of these chains were shared by at least two donors. Raw reads were error-corrected and collapsed into unique sequences with a nearest-neighbor algorithm that merged closely related sequences to remove PCR and sequencing errors. To assign V, D and J gene segments, CDR3 sequences were aligned to IMGT reference sequences. For a sequence to be retained, at least a six-nucleotide match to both a V gene segment and a J gene segment was required. Rearrangements were classified as productive when the CDR3 lacked stop codons and remained in frame with V and J, and all other rearrangements were classified as non-productive. CDR3 was defined by IMGT convention, running from the second conserved V-encoded cysteine to the conserved J-encoded phenylalanine. The earlier analysis of about 610 of the donors excluded any sequence lacking an unambiguous match to a single V gene segment. An earlier analysis of 587 of the donors called V segments functional above 56.7% productive rearrangements and segregating when the between-donor standard deviation exceeded 5%. A statistical classification framework was built for diagnosing cytomegalovirus status from the catalog of TCR beta chain sequences. In a later analysis, TCR nucleotide sequences were compared against IMGT/GENE-DB human TR gene sequences so that V and J genes could be assigned. A later analysis assigned CDR3 sequences and most-parsimonious VDJ recombination scenarios with the TCRdist pipeline. In a later analysis, every TCR beta chain was defined by the combination of its CDR3 amino acid sequence and its V-gene family, and reads without a unique V-gene family were dropped. As a way to deal with suspected cross-contamination and a sequencing artifact, a later analysis dropped 592 nucleotide sequences that were highly shared and had low generation probability. In a later analysis, a clonal expansion index for each public chain was calculated from normalized within-repertoire ranks of inferred template counts. A later analysis computed generation probabilities with a VDJ recombination model fitted to out-of-frame rearrangements, and checked the results against IGoR. Hypergeometric tests were used in a later analysis to score TCR-TCR, TCR-HLA and TCR-CMV co-occurrence, with a repertoire-size bias correction applied to the TCR pairs. To estimate false discovery rates, a later analysis permuted the HLA or CMV assignments 20 times. In a later analysis, co-occurring TCRs were grouped using DBSCAN, and TCRdist sequence similarity was added for clustering within HLA-allele-positive subsets. Repertoires with fewer than 30,000 or more than 120,000 public chains, plus five repertoires with anomalous nucleotide sharing, were excluded from co-occurrence clustering. TCRdb holds this immuneACCESS table with in-frame rearrangements only. Some clones are missing; in checked studies, unresolved V genes explain under half, and the rest has no known cause. V and J calls and clone size are given by that table; D and trimming were obtained from the DNA. The sample includes about 200,000 clones, with less than 90% observed a single time. The ten top clones hold less than 0.4% of the sample.

The cohort consisted of hundreds of healthy bone marrow donors. Cohort members were all nominally healthy when sampled, although unrecorded immune exposures were likely present. The donor tested CMV seronegative and was one of the 352 seronegative cohort members. Each donor provided a peripheral blood sample, and peripheral blood mononuclear cells were used for TCR beta sequencing. Genomic DNA extraction from the blood cell samples was performed with the Qiagen DNeasy Blood Extraction Kit. To note about this clone: Which antigen it targets is not known. No base quality values were provided; no much bigger clone lies one nucleotide off.

Sample: PBMCs. The chain is encoded by TRBV4-2 joined to TRBJ2-7; the best D guess is TRBD2, with 6 bases matching. The clonotype comes from a woman in her 30s in good health and CMV-seronegative. The CDR3 reads as follows: CASSQGDFLHYEQYF. The nucleotides are TGTGCCAGCAGCCAAGGGGACTTCCTCCACTACGAGCAGTACTTC.